These 32 T cell receptor beta chains were sequenced from one sample in a study of regulatory T cells in long-lasting Graves disease. This sample's time point: persistent/refractory GD, antithyroid drugs over 5 years with positive TRAb. Extracted PBMC RNA gave rise to the TCR library. Building the TCR beta libraries relied on iRepertoire HTBI primers, and CDR3 regions underwent Arm-PCR. Each CDR3 protein gets one entry after TCRdb re-called the multiplex PCR reads with MiXCR. The sample consists of roughly 400,000 distinct CDR3 sequences, roughly 23% of them appearing once. The material sequenced was peripheral blood mononuclear cells (PBMCs), taken when the disease was refractory, from a patient treated with antithyroid drugs. These receptors all stem from a female donor with Graves disease.

This clonotype showed up many times. This chain links TRBV28 with TRBJ2-5; a possible D gene is TRBD2 (5 bases). CDR3 length: 15 residues. The V gene lost 7 bases and the J gene lost 2 bases, with 17 bases spanning the gap. Germline loops: CDR1 MDHEN, CDR2 SYDVKM. The CDR3 loop is CASTEASSGQETQYF. In nucleotides, the CDR3 is TGTGCCAGCACCGAGGCCTCAAGCGGACAAGAGACCCAGTACTTC.

V is TRBV7-2 and J is TRBJ2-3; D may be TRBD2 (5 bases). The ends were cut back, 5 bases at V and 4 bases at J, with 13 bases in the middle. Germline loops: CDR1 SGHTA, CDR2 FQGNSA. The CDR3 loop spans 14 amino acids. The CDR3 nucleotides read TGTGCCAGCAGCCCTGCGTCGGGATCAGATACGCAGTATTTT. Its protein is CASSPASGSDTQYF.

In its sample, this clonotype was seen many times. V is TRBV27 and J is TRBJ1-2; D remains unclear. Trimming took off 10 bases at V and 2 bases at J, with 20 bases between the two ends. The germline gives CDR1 MNHEY, CDR2 SMNVEV (reference sequence). This CDR3 is built from 15 residues. CDR3 sequence (DNA): TGTGCCACCCTTCCCCATCCGGGTAACAACTATGGCTACACCTTC. Translating gives CATLPHPGNNYGYTF.

This clonotype came up many times. V usage is TRBV5-5 and J usage is TRBJ2-7; D gene ambiguous. V was trimmed by 1 base and J by 3 bases, leaving 8 bases between them. Germline V gene sequence: CDR1 SGHKS, CDR2 YYEKEE (reference sequence). The CDR3 consists of 13 residues. CDR3 residues: CASSLTANYEQYF. For the CDR3, the DNA is TGTGCCAGCAGCTTGACGGCCAACTACGAGCAGTACTTC.

This clonotype was counted ten times or more. V gene TRBV6-2 or TRBV6-3 combines with J gene TRBJ2-2, with D possibly being TRBD2 (6 bases). This CDR3 is 14 amino acids long. V was pared by 1 base and J by 4 bases, with 7 bases between. CDR1 MNHEY and CDR2 SVGEGT come from the germline V gene. The CDR3 DNA reads TGTGCCAGCAGTTACTTGGGGGGCACCGGGGAGCTGTTTTTT. It translates to CASSYLGGTGELFF.

The V and J genes are TRBV20-1 and TRBJ1-1; perhaps TRBD1 as D (6 bases). The CDR3 spans 15 residues. Trimming shortened V by 3 bases and J by 0 bases, and 14 bases separated the two germline ends. Germline V CDR1 and CDR2: DFQATT, SNEGSKA (reference sequence). CDR3 nucleotide sequence: TGCAGTGCTAGGATGGGGGGCTCTATGAACACTGAAGCTTTCTTT. Translated: CSARMGGSMNTEAFF.

This clonotype was recorded many times. The chain employs TRBV28 and TRBJ1-2; D not certain. Germline V gene sequence: CDR1 MDHEN, CDR2 SYDVKM. The V gene lost 5 bases and the J gene lost 2 bases, with 9 bases spanning the gap. The CDR3 is 13 amino acids. The CDR3 loop reads CASSPDPNYGYTF. The CDR3 DNA sequence: TGTGCCAGCAGTCCCGACCCAAACTATGGCTACACCTTC.

This clonotype was seen repeatedly, ten times or more. The genes are TRBV2 and TRBJ2-5; TRBD2 matches at 7 bases. Germline lookup yields CDR1 SNHLY and CDR2 FYNNEI. This CDR3 is 14 amino acids long. V lost 5 bases and J lost 13; bases outside the gene matches: 16. The CDR3 DNA reads as TGTGCCAGCAGTCAAGAGGGACTACAAGAGAAGGGGTACTTC. This gives the protein CASSQEGLQEKGYF.

This clonotype has ten or more counts. This sequence joins TRBV28 and TRBJ1-6; no firm D call. V was trimmed by 4 bases and J by 9 bases, leaving 16 bases between them. The CDR3 spans 15 residues. The V gene's germline CDR1 is MDHEN and CDR2 SYDVKM. The CDR3 sequence is CASSSVTARGSPLHF. CDR3 bases: TGTGCCAGCAGTTCAGTTACCGCCCGGGGTTCACCCCTCCACTTT.

This clonotype was found a few times. At one end the junction does not follow the germline gene, possibly because of a read error. This sequence joins TRBV5-1 and TRBJ1-2; the D gene is possibly TRBD1 (6 bases). The CDR3 covers 13 residues. Germline V lookup: CDR1 SGHRS, CDR2 YFSETQ. This CDR3 reads CASSSQGRGGYTF. The DNA for the CDR3 is TGTGCCAGCAGCTCCCAGGGGCGGGGGGGCTACACCTTC.

Turning to this clonotype: A much larger clone lies one base from this, so it may be a read error. V gene TRBV2 combines with J gene TRBJ1-4; 8 bases map to TRBD1. Germline CDR1 is SNHLY and CDR2 is FYNNEI. Trimming at V came to 8 bases and at J to 10 bases, leaving 9 bases not matched to a gene. This CDR3 has 13 residues. DNA of the CDR3: TGTGCCAGCGGAGGACAGGGAGATGGAAAACTGTTTTTT. It translates to CASGGQGDGKLFF.

Only a few counts were recorded for this clonotype. J is TRBJ2-1 and V is TRBV20-1, with 7 positions matching TRBD2. Trimming at V came to 1 base and at J to 7 bases, leaving 4 bases not matched to a gene. The CDR3 is made up of 13 amino acids. From germline, CDR1 is DFQATT and CDR2 SNEGSKA (reference sequence). The CDR3 region is CSARGGSGNEQFF. For the CDR3, the DNA is TGCAGTGCTAGAGGCGGGAGTGGGAATGAGCAGTTCTTC.

This clonotype was observed at least ten times. The chain recombines TRBV6-1 with TRBJ1-6, with D possibly matching TRBD1 (6 bases). V shed 7 bases and J shed 9 bases, with 19 bases lying between them. Germline assignment: CDR1 MNHNS and CDR2 SASEGT. CDR3 length equals 15 residues. CDR3 DNA: TGTGCCAGCAACAAAGGGGGTTCAGGGGTTTCACCCCTCCACTTT. Protein product: CASNKGGSGVSPLHF.

This clonotype appeared many times. Germline and junction disagree at one end, which may indicate a read error. The gene calls are TRBV5-1 and TRBJ1-4; D remains ambiguous. The germline gives CDR1 SGHRS, CDR2 YFSETQ. The CDR3 is 14 residues long. The CDR3 region is CASSPTATNEKLFF. The CDR3 region has the DNA TGTGCCAGCAGTCCGACGGCAACTAATGAAAAACTGTTTTTT.

V usage is TRBV19 and J usage is TRBJ1-2; TRBD1 might be the D (5 bases). This CDR3 has 16 amino acids. Germline values: CDR1 LNHDA, CDR2 SQIVND (reference sequence). V was pared by 4 bases and J by 4 bases, with 19 bases between. The CDR3 sequence: CASSNGRPRGVYGYTF. CDR3 nucleotide sequence: TGTGCCAGTAGTAACGGCCGTCCTCGGGGGGTCTATGGCTACACCTTC.

The chain has TRBV27 and TRBJ2-1, with 9 bases matching TRBD2. J gave up 0 bases and V 5 bases, and 8 bases lay outside the gene matches. Germline V gene sequence: CDR1 MNHEY, CDR2 SMNVEV (reference sequence). The CDR3 is 17 residues long. CDR3 nucleotide sequence: TGTGCCAGCAGTCACACCGTTAGCGGGAGCTCCTACAATGAGCAGTTCTTC. Amino acids: CASSHTVSGSSYNEQFF.

This clonotype was counted only a few times. The chain has TRBV20-1 and TRBJ2-1, with D possibly TRBD1 on 6 matching bases. CDR3 length equals 12 residues. Trimming pared 3 bases from V and 10 bases from J, leaving 13 bases between. Germline V gene data show CDR1 as DFQATT and CDR2 as SNEGSKA (reference sequence). CDR3 sequence: CSARPGHIEQFF. DNA of the CDR3: TGCAGTGCTAGGCCGGGACACATAGAGCAGTTCTTC.

This clonotype was seen a handful of times. The chain has TRBV19 and TRBJ1-1, with D perhaps TRBD1 (6 bases). This CDR3 region has 13 residues. CDR1 and CDR2 from the germline V gene are LNHDA and SQIVND (reference sequence). Trimming took 5 bases from V and 8 from J, leaving 15 bases between them. The DNA for the CDR3 is TGTGCCAGTAGTTCCTCCGGGACATTGGAAGCTTTCTTT. The encoded protein is CASSSSGTLEAFF.

This clonotype came up many times. The chain links TRBV10-2 to TRBJ1-6; 7 nucleotides match TRBD1. The ends lost 3 bases at V and 7 bases at J; junction bases unmatched: 9. The length of the CDR3 is 16 residues. The germline CDR1 and CDR2 sequences are WSHSY and SAAADI. CDR3 nucleotide sequence: TGCGCCAGCAGTGACCTTTTGACAGGGAGCAATTCACCCCTCCACTTT. Protein sequence: CASSDLLTGSNSPLHF.

This chain joins TRBV4-1 and TRBJ2-5, with D perhaps TRBD2 (6 bases). V gave up 0 bases and J gave up 5 bases, with 13 bases separating them. Germline V lookup: CDR1 MGHRA, CDR2 YSYEKL. This CDR3 comprises 15 residues. The CDR3 loop reads CASSQDLGGSETQYF. In nucleotides, the CDR3 is TGCGCCAGCAGCCAAGATCTCGGAGGGTCGGAGACCCAGTACTTC.

The chain couples TRBV5-1 to TRBJ2-1; D possibly matches TRBD1 or TRBD2 (5 bases each). This CDR3 region has 15 residues. Germline V gene sequence: CDR1 SGHRS, CDR2 YFSETQ. V was pared by 2 bases and J by 5 bases, with 14 bases between. CDR3 sequence: CASSFRDHRDNEQFF. The CDR3 DNA follows: TGCGCCAGCAGCTTTAGGGACCACCGGGACAATGAGCAGTTCTTC.

This clonotype has a count of ten or more. The chain employs TRBV27 and TRBJ2-7; 13 bases match TRBD2. V was pared by 0 bases and J by 5 bases, with 7 bases of the junction left unmatched. The CDR3 totals 17 residues. Germline CDR1 MNHEY, CDR2 SMNVEV (reference sequence). The CDR3 loop reads CASSLSGLAGAEDEQYF. CDR3 coding DNA: TGTGCCAGCAGTTTATCCGGACTAGCGGGAGCTGAGGACGAGCAGTACTTC.

Only a few counts were recorded for this clonotype. This chain uses TRBV3-1 with TRBJ2-4; a possible D gene is TRBD2 (6 bases). Germline values: CDR1 LGHDT, CDR2 YNNKEL (reference sequence). V lost 4 bases and J 7 bases, leaving 8 bases between the germline ends. This CDR3 has 12 residues. DNA for the CDR3: TGTGCCAGCAGCCCTGGGGGGAACATTCAGTACTTC. It yields the protein CASSPGGNIQYF.

The chain combines TRBV15 with TRBJ1-1; TRBD1 might be the D (5 bases). CDR3 length: 13 amino acids. V was shortened by 1 base and J by 3 bases, with 6 bases between the two germline ends. Germline CDR1 and CDR2: LNHNV and YYDKDF (reference sequence). The CDR3 protein is CATSRGDDTEAFF. CDR3 DNA sequence: TGTGCCACCAGCAGAGGGGACGACACTGAAGCTTTCTTT.

This clonotype was seen a handful of times. The chain employs TRBV7-9 and TRBJ1-1; TRBD1 might be the D (6 bases). The germline gives CDR1 SEHNR, CDR2 FQNEAQ (reference sequence). The ends were cut back, 7 bases at V and 1 base at J, with 13 bases in the middle. The CDR3 consists of 14 residues. The DNA of the CDR3 is TGTGCCAGCACCCAGGGGCAGGGGAACACTGAAGCTTTCTTT. It translates to CASTQGQGNTEAFF.

This clonotype was seen a handful of times. The chain joins TRBV7-9 to TRBJ2-2; D is uncertain. V was pared by 6 bases and J by 0 bases, with 11 bases between. CDR3 length: 15 residues. Germline values: CDR1 SEHNR, CDR2 FQNEAQ (reference sequence). Here the CDR3 reads CASRSFGANTGELFF. The CDR3 bases are TGTGCCAGCAGGAGTTTTGGGGCGAACACCGGGGAGCTGTTTTTT.

Note on this clonotype: Compared with germline, one end of the junction differs, possibly owing to a read error. The chain employs TRBV14 and TRBJ2-4; D perhaps matches TRBD2 (7 bases). There are 15 residues in the CDR3. Germline V gene data show CDR1 as SGHDN and CDR2 as FVKESK. This CDR3 is CAGSKGGAAKNIQYF. The CDR3 DNA reads TGTGCCGGCAGCAAAGGGGGGGCAGCCAAAAACATTCAGTACTTC.

In this sample, this clonotype turned up many times. The rearrangement uses TRBV6-1 and TRBJ2-7; 10 nucleotides match TRBD2. The CDR3 runs to 15 residues. Germline CDR1 MNHNS, CDR2 SASEGT. With V trimmed by 2 bases and J by 8 bases, 9 bases remained unmatched. The CDR3 reads CASSERASGSIKQYF. CDR3 DNA sequence: TGTGCCAGCAGTGAAAGGGCTAGCGGGAGTATAAAGCAGTACTTC.

The CDR3 loop is CASSVGEGGTEAFF. The CDR3 nucleotides read TGCGCCAGCAGTGTGGGGGAAGGCGGCACTGAAGCTTTCTTT. The V and J genes are TRBV10-2 and TRBJ1-1; maybe TRBD1 (5 bases). CDR1 is WSHSY, CDR2 SAAADI, per germline. Between the trimmed V and J ends, which lost 4 bases and 4 bases, there was a span of 13 bases. The CDR3 runs to 14 residues.

This clonotype was seen just once. The chain joins TRBV28 to TRBJ2-1; 9 bases are shared with TRBD1. The germline V gene has CDR1 MDHEN and CDR2 SYDVKM. The V segment lost 6 bases and the J segment 9 bases; nucleotides outside the gene matches: 12. CDR3 length equals 15 residues. CDR3 sequence: CASRPRDRASGEQFF. The CDR3, as DNA: TGTGCCAGCAGACCCCGGGACAGGGCCTCGGGTGAGCAGTTCTTC.

This clonotype was recorded many times. The chain is built from TRBV20-1 and TRBJ1-1; the D gene is possibly TRBD1 (5 bases). Per germline, CDR1 DFQATT and CDR2 SNEGSKA (reference sequence). The CDR3 length is 17 residues. Trimming pared 0 bases from V and 0 bases from J, leaving 17 bases between. The chain's CDR3 is CSARDHYLAGLNTEAFF. As DNA, the CDR3 is TGCAGTGCTAGAGATCACTACTTGGCAGGGTTGAACACTGAAGCTTTCTTT.

This clonotype was seen ten or more times. The chain is built from TRBV6-1 and TRBJ2-5; D tentatively reads TRBD1 or TRBD2 (5 bases each). CDR3 size: 15 residues. The ends were cut back, 4 bases at V and 6 bases at J, with 18 bases in the middle. Looked up from germline, CDR1 is MNHNS and CDR2 is SASEGT. The CDR3 loop reads CASSGSTSGSQTQYF. In DNA form, the CDR3 reads TGTGCCAGCAGTGGGAGTACATCAGGGAGTCAGACCCAGTACTTC.